The 7 T cell receptor beta chains below all came from one sample that was sequenced in a study of human T cells and chemical hapten exposure. Each CDR3 protein gets one entry after TCRdb re-called the RACE reads with MiXCR. The repertoire holds roughly 69,000 distinct CDR3 sequences, 10% seen once, with around 6.8% in the top ten. Regarding time point: patch test 2, 6 weeks after DPC sensitization. Treatment denoted: therapeutic diphenylcyclopropenone sensitization with weekly scalp DPC. Source: whole blood, taken in connection with sensitization to the hapten diphenylcyclopropenone (DPC). The source of these receptors is a woman aged 45-60 years with alopecia areata. Some clones in this sample may be carry-over from other donors' samples.

In its sample, this clonotype was seen many times. V usage is TRBV2 and J usage is TRBJ1-2; no definite D call. The CDR3 is made up of 13 amino acids. V was cut by 6 bases and J by 4 bases, with 12 bases left in between. The V gene's germline CDR1 is SNHLY and CDR2 FYNNEI. CDR3: CASSPAEVYGYTF. CDR3 bases: TGTGCCAGCAGCCCGGCGGAGGTCTATGGCTACACCTTC.

This clonotype was picked up a small number of times. The chain combines TRBV30 with TRBJ1-5; D is uncertain. CDR1 is GTSNPN, CDR2 SVGIG, per germline (reference sequence). CDR3 length: 15 residues. The germline V and J ends were trimmed by 2 bases and 6 bases, with 17 bases remaining between them. CDR3 coding DNA: TGTGCCTGGAGTTCTCTCGGGGAGTTAGGTCAGCCCCAGCATTTT. Amino acids: CAWSSLGELGQPQHF.

This clonotype was seen ten or more times. V usage is TRBV7-6 and J usage is TRBJ2-3; D is undetermined. Germline V gives CDR1 SGHVS, CDR2 FNYEAQ. The germline V and J ends were trimmed by 2 bases and 3 bases, with 9 bases remaining between them. This CDR3 contains 14 residues. The CDR3 coding sequence is TGTGCCAGCAGCTTACTGGGAAGGACAGATACGCAGTATTTT. It is translated as CASSLLGRTDTQYF.

Concerning this clonotype: Possible read error: a much larger clone is one base away. V is TRBV6-1 and J is TRBJ1-3, with no clear D. Germline V lookup: CDR1 MNHNS, CDR2 SASEGT. This CDR3 has 16 residues. Trimming stripped 8 bases from V and 0 bases from J, with 17 bases between. The CDR3 coding sequence is TGTGCCAGCTTACTCGTTGGGATGGACTCTGGAAACACCATATATTTT. Translation gives CASLLVGMDSGNTIYF.

This clonotype was observed many times. This chain uses TRBV29-1 with TRBJ1-4; 7 nucleotides agree with TRBD1. CDR3 length equals 10 residues. The germline CDR1 and CDR2 sequences are SQVTM and ANQGSEA. CDR3 coding DNA: TGCGGGGGACAGAATGAAAAACTGTTTTTT. Translating it yields CGGQNEKLFF.

In its sample, this clonotype was seen many times. The J gene is TRBJ1-1, the V gene TRBV3-1, with a tentative D call TRBD1 (6 bases). Trimming cost V 7 bases and J 1 base, with 16 bases left between them. The CDR3 runs to 15 residues. Germline CDR1 is LGHDT and CDR2 is YNNKEL (reference sequence). The CDR3 region has the DNA TGTGCCAGCACCGGATGGGGGCATGGGAACACTGAAGCTTTCTTT. Translation gives CASTGWGHGNTEAFF.

This clonotype was picked up many times. CDR3: CASSLKGPTEAFF. The DNA for the CDR3 is TGTGCCAGCAGCTTAAAAGGGCCTACTGAAGCTTTCTTT. The J gene is TRBJ1-1, the V gene TRBV7-9; D is uncertain. The CDR3 has 13 amino acids. Germline V gene data show CDR1 as SEHNR and CDR2 as FQNEAQ (reference sequence). Trimming cost V 2 bases and J 5 bases, with 9 bases left between them.